This T cell receptor (beta chain) emerged from a study of cytomegalovirus exposure and HLA in healthy donors. Primers: 60 Vbeta forward and 13 Jbeta reverse. Sequencing used immunoSEQ multiplex PCR; TCRdb keeps in-frame clones, though not all of them. This sample's table reports about 48,000 clones. V lost 3 bases to trimming and J lost 4 bases; unmatched junction nucleotides: 4. In germline, CDR1 is SQVTM, CDR2 ANQGSEA. The CDR3 consists of 14 residues. The chain is built from TRBV29-1 and TRBJ2-5; 11 nucleotides match TRBD1. This TCR derives from a male donor in good health and CMV-seropositive. The sequencing input was PBMCs. CDR3 nucleotides: TGCAGCGTTGATGCGGACAGGGGGCGAGAGACCCAGTACTTC. Protein sequence: CSVDADRGRETQYF.